Reported below is one TCR beta chain. Antigen specificity is unknown. The germline V gene has CDR1 SGHTA and CDR2 FQGTGA. V was pared by 5 bases and J by 10 bases, with 20 bases between. This CDR3 has 14 residues. Using immunoSEQ multiplex PCR, the repertoire was profiled, and TCRdb retains in-frame clones only, with some absent. The sample gives 100,000 or so clones, about 90% of which show up once; about 15% is in the top ten. The data derive from a study of T cell responses to AZD1222 COVID-19 vaccine. The study's findings and limits: Rises in breadth and depth of Spike-specific TCRs came after two AZD1222 doses.

This specimen was peripheral blood, taken on day 0 of AZD1222 vaccination. This rearrangement joins TRBV7-3 to TRBJ1-2; D ambiguous. The sequence derives from an adult in good health. The CDR3 nucleotides are TGTGCCAGCAGCCTTTCCGGGGTGGGAAAAGCCTACACCTTC. Residues: CASSLSGVGKAYTF.